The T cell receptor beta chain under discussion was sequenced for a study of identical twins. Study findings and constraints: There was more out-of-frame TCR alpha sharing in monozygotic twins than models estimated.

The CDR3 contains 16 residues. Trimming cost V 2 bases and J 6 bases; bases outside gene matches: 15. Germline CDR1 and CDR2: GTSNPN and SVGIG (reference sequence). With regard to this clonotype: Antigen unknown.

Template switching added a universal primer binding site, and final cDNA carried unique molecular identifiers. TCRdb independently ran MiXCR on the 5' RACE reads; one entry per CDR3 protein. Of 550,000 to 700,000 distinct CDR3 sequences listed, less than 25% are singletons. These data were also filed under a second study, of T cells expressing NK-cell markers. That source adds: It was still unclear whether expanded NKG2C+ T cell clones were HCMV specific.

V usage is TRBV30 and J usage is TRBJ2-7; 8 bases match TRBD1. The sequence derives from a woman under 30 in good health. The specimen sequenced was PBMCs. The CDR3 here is CAWSLIQPGTGGEQYF. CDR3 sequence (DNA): TGTGCCTGGAGTCTTATTCAGCCCGGGACAGGAGGCGAGCAGTACTTC.